The 32 T cell receptor beta chains below were found in one sample sequenced in a study of T-cell reconstitution after alpha-beta-depleted transplantation in children. Preparation of the TCRbeta library involved a method that used unique molecular identifiers. TCRdb itself ran the PCR reads through MiXCR, one entry per CDR3 protein. The data show around 400,000 distinct CDR3 sequences, 9.5% to 13% seen once. This sample comprised PBMCs from the stem cell graft donor, obtained from the stem cell graft. All receptors derive from a human donor who donated a stem cell graft to a child with acute myeloid leukemia.

The V and J genes are TRBV18 and TRBJ1-3, with 9 positions matching TRBD1. The CDR3 has 17 residues. V lost 2 bases, J lost 0 bases, and 5 bases stayed unmatched. CDR1 and CDR2 from the germline V gene are KGHSH and LQKENI. Written as DNA, the CDR3 is TGTGCCAGCTCACCAAGGACAGGGGACTTCTCTGGAAACACCATATATTTT. This gives the protein CASSPRTGDFSGNTIYF. The full variable domain, its missing parts supplied by reference TRBV18 and TRBJ1-3, is NAGVMQNPRHLVRRRGQEARLRCSPMKGHSHVYWYRQLPEEGLKFMVYLQKENIIDESGMPKERFSAEFPKEGPSILRIQQVVRGDSAAYFCASSPRTGDFSGNTIYFGEGSWLTVV.

The V gene is TRBV7-6, the J gene TRBJ2-1; TRBD2 is a possible D gene (5 bases). Trimming took off 3 bases at V and 6 bases at J, with 18 bases between the two ends. CDR3 length: 16 amino acids. CDR1 is SGHVS and CDR2 is FNYEAQ in the germline V gene. The CDR3 DNA follows: TGTGCCAGCAGCTTTTTTCGCGGGCAGGCGGGCAATGAGCAGTTCTTC. Amino acids: CASSFFRGQAGNEQFF.

The chain carries TRBV5-1 and TRBJ1-4, with TRBD1 matching over 7 bases. The CDR3 is made up of 15 amino acids. From germline, CDR1 is SGHRS and CDR2 YFSETQ. The V gene end was trimmed by 1 base and the J gene end by 3 bases; junction bases not matched to a gene: 3. The CDR3 protein is CASSLRTGPNEKLFF. As DNA, the CDR3 is TGCGCCAGCAGCTTGCGGACAGGCCCTAATGAAAAACTGTTTTTT.

The chain recombines TRBV12-3 or TRBV12-4 with TRBJ1-2; possibly TRBD1 for D (6 bases). The V end was cut by 1 base, the J end by 4 bases, with 13 bases between. There are 15 residues in the CDR3. CDR3 bases: TGTGCCAGCAGTTTAGAGACAGGAGCCCCCTATGGCTACACCTTC. Translated, it gives CASSLETGAPYGYTF.

There are a few counts of this clonotype. The gene calls are TRBV11-2 and TRBJ2-1; D is perhaps TRBD1 (5 bases). Deletions cut 3 bases from V and 4 bases from J, with 10 bases between. CDR1 is SGHAT, CDR2 FQNNGV, per germline. CDR3 length: 14 residues. The CDR3 loop is CASSFQGWYNEQFF. The DNA for the CDR3 is TGTGCCAGCAGCTTCCAGGGTTGGTACAATGAGCAGTTCTTC.

V usage is TRBV4-1 and J usage is TRBJ1-2; D possibly corresponds to TRBD1 (5 bases). CDR3 length equals 15 residues. Germline V lookup: CDR1 MGHRA, CDR2 YSYEKL. Trimming took off 0 bases at V and 5 bases at J, with 13 bases between the two ends. The CDR3 DNA is TGCGCCAGCAGCCAAGAGGGGGGGGTGGGGTATGGCTACACCTTC. Protein product: CASSQEGGVGYGYTF.

This clonotype was found many times. The gene calls are TRBV5-1 and TRBJ2-5; no firm D call. Germline assignment: CDR1 SGHRS and CDR2 YFSETQ. Trimming shortened V by 3 bases and J by 0 bases, and 3 bases separated the two germline ends. This CDR3 is 12 amino acids long. For the CDR3, the DNA is TGCGCCAGCAGCTCCCACCAAGAGACCCAGTACTTC. Protein product: CASSSHQETQYF.

This clonotype was seen only a few times. This sequence joins TRBV21-1 and TRBJ2-5; TRBD1, as called in the table, went unchecked against the DNA. TRBV21-1 counts as a pseudogene. There are 13 residues in the CDR3. CDR3 DNA: TGTGCCACTTTCAGGGGGCAGCAAGAGACCCAGTACTTC. This encodes CATFRGQQETQYF.

This clonotype has just a few counts. The V and J genes are TRBV18 and TRBJ1-3; tentatively, D is TRBD1 (6 bases). This CDR3 region has 14 residues. The V end was cut by 2 bases, the J end by 1 base, with 6 bases between. Germline CDR1 and CDR2: KGHSH and LQKENI. The CDR3 sequence: CASSPGQSGNTIYF. The CDR3 DNA reads TGTGCCAGCTCACCAGGACAGTCTGGAAACACCATATATTTT. Full variable domain (missing parts from reference TRBV18 and TRBJ1-3): NAGVMQNPRHLVRRRGQEARLRCSPMKGHSHVYWYRQLPEEGLKFMVYLQKENIIDESGMPKERFSAEFPKEGPSILRIQQVVRGDSAAYFCASSPGQSGNTIYFGEGSWLTVV.

This clonotype has just a few counts. The CDR3 DNA follows: TGTGCCAGCAGTTACGTAATAGGGGATCCTGAGCAGTTCTTC. This encodes CASSYVIGDPEQFF. The chain has TRBV6-5 and TRBJ2-1; D might be TRBD1 (5 bases). V lost 2 bases and J 9 bases, leaving 14 bases between the germline ends. Germline-derived CDR1 and CDR2 are MNHEY and SVGAGI. The CDR3 spans 14 residues.

V is TRBV29-1 and J is TRBJ2-3, with D perhaps matching TRBD1 (7 bases). V dropped 4 bases and J dropped 4 bases, with 18 bases sitting between them. The V gene's germline CDR1 is SQVTM and CDR2 ANQGSEA. The CDR3 totals 15 residues. The CDR3 region is CSVGFGGGQSDTQYF. The CDR3 DNA reads as TGCAGCGTTGGGTTTGGAGGGGGACAGTCAGATACGCAGTATTTT.

The chain uses TRBV12-3 or TRBV12-4 and TRBJ2-2; possibly TRBD1 for D (6 bases). The CDR3 loop spans 13 amino acids. The V end was cut by 6 bases, the J end by 4 bases, with 9 bases between. The CDR3 DNA reads as TGTGCCAGCAGCAGGGGCATCACCGGGGAGCTGTTTTTT. Translating gives CASSRGITGELFF.

J is TRBJ2-1 and V is TRBV6-2 or TRBV6-3; the match to TRBD1 covers 9 bases. Germline values: CDR1 MNHEY, CDR2 SVGEGT. The CDR3 length is 15 residues. J lost 4 bases, V lost 1 base, and 2 bases had no gene match. The CDR3 sequence is CASSYYRGQYNEQFF. The CDR3 bases are TGTGCCAGCAGTTACTACAGGGGGCAATACAATGAGCAGTTCTTC.

This clonotype appeared a few times. The chain uses TRBV25-1 and TRBJ2-1, with 7 bases lining up with TRBD1. The V gene's germline CDR1 is MGHDK and CDR2 SYGVNS. V was clipped by 1 base and J by 8 bases; unmatched bases: 14. The CDR3 length is 17 residues. CDR3: CASSESGYRGRMDEQFF. The CDR3 region has the DNA TGTGCCAGCAGTGAATCGGGGTATAGGGGGCGGATGGATGAGCAGTTCTTC.

At least ten counts were recorded for this clonotype. V usage is TRBV6-1 and J usage is TRBJ2-5; D is perhaps TRBD2 (5 bases). CDR3 length: 12 amino acids. Per germline, CDR1 MNHNS and CDR2 SASEGT. V gave up 3 bases and J gave up 5 bases, with 7 bases separating them. The DNA for the CDR3 is TGTGCCAGCAGTGAGCCGGGGGAGACCCAGTACTTC. Translating it yields CASSEPGETQYF.

This clonotype was counted between two and nine times. This chain connects TRBV7-3 to TRBJ2-1; D remains unclear. Trimming removed 5 bases at V and 5 bases at J, with 16 bases between. Looked up from germline, CDR1 is SGHTA and CDR2 is FQGTGA. This CDR3 has 15 residues. This CDR3 reads CASSRTPGPNNEQFF. The CDR3 DNA reads TGTGCCAGCAGCCGGACGCCAGGACCTAACAATGAGCAGTTCTTC. The full variable domain, in which reference TRBV7-3 and TRBJ2-1 provide the parts outside the CDR3, is GAGVSQTPSNKVTEKGKYVELRCDPISGHTALYWYRQSLGQGPEFLIYFQGTGAADDSGLPNDRFFAVRPEGSVSTLKIQRTERGDSAVYLCASSRTPGPNNEQFFGPGTRLTVL.

This chain connects TRBV4-2 to TRBJ2-4; D is perhaps TRBD2 (6 bases). V lost 4 bases and J 8 bases, leaving 15 bases between the germline ends. The CDR3 is 14 residues long. Germline-derived CDR1 and CDR2 are LGHNA and YNFKEQ. The CDR3 region has the DNA TGTGCCAGCAGCCGCGGCCCGGGGGAGGACATTCAGTACTTC. This sequence encodes CASSRGPGEDIQYF.

This clonotype was counted a few times. This chain links TRBV25-1 with TRBJ2-6, with D possibly matching TRBD1 (5 bases). V lost 0 bases to trimming and J lost 4 bases, with 13 bases between them. The CDR3 extends over 17 amino acids. CDR1 MGHDK and CDR2 SYGVNS come from the germline V gene. CDR3 in amino acids: CASSEYRAGAGANVLTF. CDR3 nucleotide sequence: TGTGCCAGCAGTGAATACAGGGCTGGAGCGGGGGCCAACGTCCTGACTTTC.

This clonotype has more than one count but fewer than ten. The CDR3: CATSTPGHGYEQYF. CDR3 DNA: TGTGCCACCAGCACCCCGGGACACGGCTACGAGCAGTACTTC. This rearrangement joins TRBV15 to TRBJ2-7; possibly TRBD1 for D (6 bases). V was clipped by 4 bases and J by 3 bases, with 13 bases between them. The germline V gene encodes CDR1 LNHNV and CDR2 YYDKDF (reference sequence). The CDR3 has 14 amino acids.

The chain joins TRBV7-2 to TRBJ1-3; 9 bases agree with TRBD1. Germline CDR1 reads SGHTA; CDR2 reads FQGNSA. J gave up 10 bases and V 3 bases, and 7 bases lay outside the gene matches. This CDR3 has 14 amino acids. The CDR3 is CASSFTGGEDTIYF. The CDR3 region has the DNA TGTGCCAGCAGCTTCACAGGGGGCGAAGATACCATATATTTT. The variable domain in full, with the rest retrieved from reference TRBV7-2 and TRBJ1-3, is GAGVSQSPSNKVTEKGKDVELRCDPISGHTALYWYRQSLGQGLEFLIYFQGNSAPDKSGLPSDRFSAERTGGSVSTLTIQRTQQEDSAVYLCASSFTGGEDTIYFGEGSWLTVV.

The chain uses TRBV12-3 or TRBV12-4 and TRBJ2-1, with D perhaps matching TRBD2 (6 bases). The CDR3 contains 14 residues. V lost 6 bases and J 7 bases, leaving 16 bases between the germline ends. The CDR3 loop reads CASRFAGFVNEQFF. CDR3 coding DNA: TGTGCCAGCAGGTTCGCGGGGTTCGTGAATGAGCAGTTCTTC.

The rearrangement uses TRBV7-9 and TRBJ1-3; D is perhaps TRBD1 (5 bases). The CDR3 covers 13 residues. V dropped 5 bases and J dropped 8 bases, with 13 bases sitting between them. Looked up from germline, CDR1 is SEHNR and CDR2 is FQNEAQ (reference sequence). The CDR3 loop is CASSPGIADTIYF. The CDR3 DNA follows: TGTGCCAGCAGCCCAGGGATAGCAGACACCATATATTTT.

This clonotype was recorded a few times. The chain employs TRBV6-5 and TRBJ1-5, with TRBD1 matching 9 bases. Losses at the gene ends were 2 bases for V and 2 bases for J; bases not matched to a gene: 7. This CDR3 contains 17 residues. Germline values: CDR1 MNHEY, CDR2 SVGAGI. CDR3 bases: TGTGCCAGCAGTTACATTAAGGACAGGGGTGGCAATCAGCCCCAGCATTTT. Translated: CASSYIKDRGGNQPQHF.

This clonotype has more than one count but fewer than ten. The V gene is TRBV6-1, the J gene TRBJ2-7; 14 bases agree with TRBD2. CDR1 and CDR2 from the germline V gene are MNHNS and SASEGT. The ends lost 8 bases at V and 2 bases at J; junction bases unmatched: 2. The length of the CDR3 is 14 residues. The CDR3 region is CASGLAGGPYEQYF. CDR3 DNA: TGTGCCAGCGGACTAGCGGGAGGACCCTACGAGCAGTACTTC.

CDR3 coding DNA: TGCAGTGCTAGGGGACCTTCCATTCAGTACTTC. Translated, it gives CSARGPSIQYF. J is TRBJ2-4 and V is TRBV20-1; D assignment may be TRBD1 or TRBD2 (5 bases each). The CDR3 contains 11 residues. Trimming shortened V by 3 bases and J by 9 bases, and 9 bases separated the two germline ends. Germline-derived CDR1 and CDR2 are DFQATT and SNEGSKA (reference sequence).

Only a few counts were recorded for this clonotype. This chain joins TRBV5-1 and TRBJ2-2, with D possibly being TRBD1 (5 bases). Between the trimmed V and J ends, which lost 2 bases and 1 base, there was a span of 21 bases. The length of the CDR3 is 19 residues. CDR1 is SGHRS, CDR2 YFSETQ, per germline. CDR3 DNA: TGCGCCAGCAGCTTATTGTTAACCCCAAGACAGCGGAACACCGGGGAGCTGTTTTTT. Translation gives CASSLLLTPRQRNTGELFF.

This clonotype was counted only a few times. The genes are TRBV7-8 and TRBJ2-3; 7 nucleotides line up with TRBD1. Germline trimming cut 5 bases from V and 2 bases from J; bases unmatched to any gene: 7. Germline values: CDR1 SGHVS, CDR2 FQNEAQ. The CDR3 consists of 15 residues. For the CDR3, the DNA is TGTGCCAGCAGCCCCCGGGACAGCAACACAGATACGCAGTATTTT. It yields the protein CASSPRDSNTDTQYF.

The chain uses TRBV25-1 and TRBJ2-7; TRBD1 is a possible D gene (6 bases). CDR1 is MGHDK, CDR2 SYGVNS, per germline. The CDR3 loop spans 17 amino acids. The V end lost 3 bases, the J end lost 3 bases, and 21 bases lay between the germline ends. CDR3: CASSEGGGHYTFYEQYF. CDR3 nucleotides: TGTGCCAGCAGTGAGGGTGGGGGACACTATACTTTCTACGAGCAGTACTTC.

This clonotype was seen ten or more times. V is TRBV29-1 and J is TRBJ1-1; D may be TRBD1 (6 bases). Germline CDR1 reads SQVTM; CDR2 reads ANQGSEA. V was shortened by 4 bases and J by 2 bases, with 11 bases between the two germline ends. CDR3 length: 13 amino acids. The CDR3 here is CSVARTVNTEAFF. CDR3 coding DNA: TGCAGCGTTGCCCGGACAGTCAACACTGAAGCTTTCTTT.

This clonotype has more than one count but fewer than ten. The chain recombines TRBV7-8 with TRBJ2-3; 7 bases map to TRBD2. The CDR3 has 16 residues. The trim removed 2 bases at V and 5 bases at J, leaving 10 bases unmatched. The germline V gene has CDR1 SGHVS and CDR2 FQNEAQ. In DNA form, the CDR3 reads TGTGCCAGCAGCTTAAGGGAAGGGAGGGTCGGAGATACGCAGTATTTT. This gives the protein CASSLREGRVGDTQYF.

This clonotype turned up a few times. V gene TRBV5-1 combines with J gene TRBJ2-5; a weak D match, TRBD2 (6 bases). The CDR3 consists of 18 residues. CDR1 SGHRS and CDR2 YFSETQ come from the germline V gene. The V end lost 4 bases, the J end lost 0 bases, and 22 bases lay between the germline ends. CDR3 DNA sequence: TGCGCCAGCAGCCTGTTAACTGGTCTAGCGCGGTACCAAGAGACCCAGTACTTC. This encodes CASSLLTGLARYQETQYF.

The V and J genes are TRBV7-3 and TRBJ2-1; weak D call: TRBD1 (6 bases). The CDR3 runs to 14 residues. Per the germline V gene, CDR1 is SGHTA and CDR2 is FQGTGA. V was clipped by 6 bases and J by 3 bases, with 12 bases between them. CDR3 DNA sequence: TGTGCCAGCAGTTTACAGGGATTCTACAATGAGCAGTTCTTC. Amino acids: CASSLQGFYNEQFF.